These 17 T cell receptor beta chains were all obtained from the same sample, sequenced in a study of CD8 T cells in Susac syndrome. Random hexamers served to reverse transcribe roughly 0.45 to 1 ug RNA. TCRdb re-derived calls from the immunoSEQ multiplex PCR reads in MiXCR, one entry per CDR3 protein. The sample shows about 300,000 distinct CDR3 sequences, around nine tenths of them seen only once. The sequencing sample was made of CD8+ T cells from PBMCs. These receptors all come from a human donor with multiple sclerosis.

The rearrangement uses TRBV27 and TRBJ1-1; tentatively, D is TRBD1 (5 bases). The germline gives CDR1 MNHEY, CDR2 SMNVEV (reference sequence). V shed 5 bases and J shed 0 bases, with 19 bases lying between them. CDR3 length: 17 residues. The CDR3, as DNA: TGTGCCAGCAGTCCCCCGTTTAGGGGCTTACTGAACACTGAAGCTTTCTTT. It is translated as CASSPPFRGLLNTEAFF.

For the CDR3, the DNA is TGTGCCAGCAGCTCTCCCCCAGTCTACGAGCAGTACTTC. It codes for CASSSPPVYEQYF. This chain connects TRBV3-1 to TRBJ2-7; D is unclear. Trimming took off 5 bases at V and 3 bases at J, with 11 bases between the two ends. The CDR3 covers 13 residues. Germline V gene sequence: CDR1 LGHDT, CDR2 YNNKEL (reference sequence).

The CDR3 nucleotides read TGTGCCAGCAGCTTTACGGACATTCAGTACTTC. This codes for CASSFTDIQYF. The gene calls are TRBV7-8 and TRBJ2-4; D is uncertain. CDR1 SGHVS and CDR2 FQNEAQ come from the germline V gene. Trimming left V 3 bases short and J 8 bases short, with 5 bases between. This CDR3 region has 11 residues.

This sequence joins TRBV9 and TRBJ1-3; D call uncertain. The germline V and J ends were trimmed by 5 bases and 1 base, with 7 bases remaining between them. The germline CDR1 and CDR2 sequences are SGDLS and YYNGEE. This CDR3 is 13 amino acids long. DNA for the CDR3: TGTGCCAGCAGTGTGCCTTCTGGAAACACCATATATTTT. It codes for CASSVPSGNTIYF.

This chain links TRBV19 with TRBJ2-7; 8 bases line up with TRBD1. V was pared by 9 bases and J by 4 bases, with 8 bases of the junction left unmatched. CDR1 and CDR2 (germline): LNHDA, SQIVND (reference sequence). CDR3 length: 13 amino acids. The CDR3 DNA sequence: TGTGCCAGCGCCGACAGGGGATTATACGAGCAGTACTTC. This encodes CASADRGLYEQYF.

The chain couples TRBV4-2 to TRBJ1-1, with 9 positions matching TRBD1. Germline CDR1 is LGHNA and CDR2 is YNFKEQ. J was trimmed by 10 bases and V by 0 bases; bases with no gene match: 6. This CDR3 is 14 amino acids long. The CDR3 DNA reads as TGTGCCAGCAGCCAAGAAGGGGGACAGGGAGTAGCTTTCTTT. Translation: CASSQEGGQGVAFF.

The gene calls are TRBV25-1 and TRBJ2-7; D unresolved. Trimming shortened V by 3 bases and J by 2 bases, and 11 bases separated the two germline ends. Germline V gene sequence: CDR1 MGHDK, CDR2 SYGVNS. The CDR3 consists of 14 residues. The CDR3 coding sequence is TGTGCCAGCAGTGAGGAAGGCCCAACCTACGAGCAGTACTTC. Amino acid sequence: CASSEEGPTYEQYF.

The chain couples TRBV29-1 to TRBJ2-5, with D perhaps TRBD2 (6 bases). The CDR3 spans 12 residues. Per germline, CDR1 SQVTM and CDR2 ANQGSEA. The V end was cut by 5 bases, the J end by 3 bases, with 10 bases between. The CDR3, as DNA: TGCAGCGTTCGTTGGGGGGAAGAGACCCAGTACTTC. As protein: CSVRWGEETQYF.

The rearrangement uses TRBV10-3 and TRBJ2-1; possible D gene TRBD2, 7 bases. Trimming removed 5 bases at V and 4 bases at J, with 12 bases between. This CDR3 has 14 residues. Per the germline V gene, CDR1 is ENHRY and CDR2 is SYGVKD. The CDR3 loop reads CAISKAGAYNEQFF. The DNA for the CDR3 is TGTGCCATCAGTAAGGCGGGGGCGTACAATGAGCAGTTCTTC.

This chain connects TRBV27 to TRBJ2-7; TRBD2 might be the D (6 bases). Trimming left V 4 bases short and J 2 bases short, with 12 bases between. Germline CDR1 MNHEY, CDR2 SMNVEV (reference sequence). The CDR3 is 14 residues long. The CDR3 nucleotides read TGTGCCAGCAGTTCGGGGGACGGAACCTACGAGCAGTACTTC. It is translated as CASSSGDGTYEQYF.

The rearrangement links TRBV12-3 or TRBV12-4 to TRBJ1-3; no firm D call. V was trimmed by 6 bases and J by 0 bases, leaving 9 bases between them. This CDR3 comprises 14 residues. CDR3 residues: CASSLTYSGNTIYF. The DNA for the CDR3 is TGTGCCAGCAGCCTCACATACTCTGGAAACACCATATATTTT.

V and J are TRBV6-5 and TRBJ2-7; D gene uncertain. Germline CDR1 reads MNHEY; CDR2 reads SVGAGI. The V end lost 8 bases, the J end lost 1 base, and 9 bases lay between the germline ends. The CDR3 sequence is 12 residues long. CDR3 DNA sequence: TGTGCCAGCTGGACCGGATCCTACGAGCAGTACTTC. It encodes CASWTGSYEQYF.

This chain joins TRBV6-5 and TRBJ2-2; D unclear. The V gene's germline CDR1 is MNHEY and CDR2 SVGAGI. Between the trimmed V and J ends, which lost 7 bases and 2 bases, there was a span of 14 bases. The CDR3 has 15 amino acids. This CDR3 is CASKAEHLNTGELFF. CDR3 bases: TGTGCCAGCAAAGCCGAACACTTAAACACCGGGGAGCTGTTTTTT.

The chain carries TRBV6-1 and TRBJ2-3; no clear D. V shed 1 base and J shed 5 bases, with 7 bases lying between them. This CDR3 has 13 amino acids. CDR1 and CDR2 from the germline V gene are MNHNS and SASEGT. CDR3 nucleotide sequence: TGTGCCAGCAGTGAAGGGACCGAAGATACGCAGTATTTT. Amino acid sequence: CASSEGTEDTQYF.

CDR3 in DNA: TGCGCCAGCCGACCCCTTACCGGGACAGGGAACCGGAATGGCTACACCTTC. Amino acid sequence: CASRPLTGTGNRNGYTF. The J gene is TRBJ1-2, the V gene TRBV5-1, with 9 bases identical to TRBD1. J lost 6 bases, V lost 7 bases, and 19 bases had no gene match. In germline, CDR1 is SGHRS, CDR2 YFSETQ. This CDR3 is 17 amino acids long. Variable domain in full (rest from reference TRBV5-1 and TRBJ1-2): KAGVTQTPRYLIKTRGQQVTLSCSPISGHRSVSWYQQTPGQGLQFLFEYFSETQRNKGNFPGRFSGRQFSNSRSEMNVSTLELGDSALYLCASRPLTGTGNRNGYTFGSGTRLTVV.

In nucleotides, the CDR3 is TGCAGCGCTGGGGGGGCCCCTAACTATGGCTACACCTTC. As protein: CSAGGAPNYGYTF. V gene TRBV29-1 combines with J gene TRBJ1-2; D is perhaps TRBD1 (6 bases). Germline loops: CDR1 SQVTM, CDR2 ANQGSEA. This CDR3 is built from 13 residues. Trimming took off 7 bases at V and 0 bases at J, with 12 bases between the two ends. Together with reference TRBV29-1 and TRBJ1-2, the CDR3 gives the full variable domain: SAVISQKPSRDICQRGTSLTIQCQVDSQVTMMFWYRQQPGQSLTLIATANQGSEATYESGFVIDKFPISRPNLTFSTLTVSNMSPEDSSIYLCSAGGAPNYGYTFGSGTRLTVV.

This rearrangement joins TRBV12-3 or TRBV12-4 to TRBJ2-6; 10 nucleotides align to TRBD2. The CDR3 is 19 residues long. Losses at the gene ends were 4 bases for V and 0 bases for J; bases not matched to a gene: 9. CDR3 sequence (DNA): TGTGCCAGCAGTTCCTCAACTAGCGGGGCTCTCTCTGGGGCCAACGTCCTGACTTTC. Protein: CASSSSTSGALSGANVLTF.